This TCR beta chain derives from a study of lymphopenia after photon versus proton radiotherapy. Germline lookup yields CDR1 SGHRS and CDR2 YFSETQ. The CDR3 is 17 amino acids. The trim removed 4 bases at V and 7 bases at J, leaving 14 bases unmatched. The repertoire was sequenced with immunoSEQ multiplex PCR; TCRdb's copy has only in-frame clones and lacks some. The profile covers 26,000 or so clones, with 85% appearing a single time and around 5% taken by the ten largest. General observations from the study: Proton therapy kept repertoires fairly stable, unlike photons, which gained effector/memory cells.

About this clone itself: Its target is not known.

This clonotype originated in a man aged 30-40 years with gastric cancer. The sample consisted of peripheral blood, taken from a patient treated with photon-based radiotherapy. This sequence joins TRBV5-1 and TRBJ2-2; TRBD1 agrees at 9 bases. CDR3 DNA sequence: TGCGCCAGCAGCCCGACGGGGGACAGGGCTGCGGGCGGGGAGCTGTTTTTT. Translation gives CASSPTGDRAAGGELFF. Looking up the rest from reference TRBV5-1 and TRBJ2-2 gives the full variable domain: KAGVTQTPRYLIKTRGQQVTLSCSPISGHRSVSWYQQTPGQGLQFLFEYFSETQRNKGNFPGRFSGRQFSNSRSEMNVSTLELGDSALYLCASSPTGDRAAGGELFFGEGSRLTVL.